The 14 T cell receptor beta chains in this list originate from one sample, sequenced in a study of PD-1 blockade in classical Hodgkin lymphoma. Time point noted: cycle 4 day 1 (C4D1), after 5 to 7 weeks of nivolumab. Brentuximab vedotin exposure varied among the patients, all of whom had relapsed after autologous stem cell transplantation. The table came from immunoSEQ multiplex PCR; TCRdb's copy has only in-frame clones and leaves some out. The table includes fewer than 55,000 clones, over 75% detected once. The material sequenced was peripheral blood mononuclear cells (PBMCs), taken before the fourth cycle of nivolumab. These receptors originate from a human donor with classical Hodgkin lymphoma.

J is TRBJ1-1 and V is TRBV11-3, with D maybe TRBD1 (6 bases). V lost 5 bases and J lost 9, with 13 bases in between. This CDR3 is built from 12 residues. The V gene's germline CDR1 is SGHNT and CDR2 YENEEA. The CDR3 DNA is TGTGCCAGCAGCGGAGAGGACAGCCAAGCTTTCTTT. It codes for CASSGEDSQAFF.

The CDR3 nucleotides read TGTGCCAGCAGTGAACCGGCCCTGGGGGGCTACACCTTC. Translated: CASSEPALGGYTF. The rearrangement joins TRBV6-1 to TRBJ1-2, with D hard to call. The CDR3 extends over 13 amino acids. Trimming shortened V by 2 bases and J by 8 bases, and 12 bases separated the two germline ends. From germline, CDR1 is MNHNS and CDR2 SASEGT.

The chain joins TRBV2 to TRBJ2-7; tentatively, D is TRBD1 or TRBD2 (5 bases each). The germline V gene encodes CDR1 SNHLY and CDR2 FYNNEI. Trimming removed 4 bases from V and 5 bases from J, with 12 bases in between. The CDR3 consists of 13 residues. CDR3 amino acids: CASSVPGRDEQYF. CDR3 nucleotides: TGTGCCAGCAGTGTGCCAGGGAGAGACGAGCAGTACTTC.

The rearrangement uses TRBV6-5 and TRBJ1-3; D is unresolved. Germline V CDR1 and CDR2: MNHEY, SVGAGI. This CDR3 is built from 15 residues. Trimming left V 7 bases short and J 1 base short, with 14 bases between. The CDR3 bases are TGTGCCAGCACCCCCCTTTTGGGGTCTGGAAACACCATATATTTT. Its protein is CASTPLLGSGNTIYF.

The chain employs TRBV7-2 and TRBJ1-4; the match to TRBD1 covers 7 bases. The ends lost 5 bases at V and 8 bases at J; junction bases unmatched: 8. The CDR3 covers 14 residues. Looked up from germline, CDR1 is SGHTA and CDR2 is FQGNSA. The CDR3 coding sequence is TGTGCCAGCAGCCCCACGGGACAGAGCGAAAAACTGTTTTTT. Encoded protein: CASSPTGQSEKLFF.

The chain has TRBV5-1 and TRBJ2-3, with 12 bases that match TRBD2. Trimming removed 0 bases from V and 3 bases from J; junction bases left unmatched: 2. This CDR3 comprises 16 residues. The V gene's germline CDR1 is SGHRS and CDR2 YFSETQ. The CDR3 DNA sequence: TGCGCCAGCAGCTTGGCCCTAGCGGGGGGGACAGATACGCAGTATTTT. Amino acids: CASSLALAGGTDTQYF.

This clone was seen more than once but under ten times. CDR3 in DNA: TGTGCCAGTTGGGACACCCTCTATGGCTACACCTTC. Amino acid sequence: CASWDTLYGYTF. The chain couples TRBV19 to TRBJ1-2; the D gene is possibly TRBD1 (6 bases). Looked up from germline, CDR1 is LNHDA and CDR2 is SQIVND (reference sequence). The CDR3 runs to 12 residues. V was clipped by 8 bases and J by 4 bases, with 11 bases between them.

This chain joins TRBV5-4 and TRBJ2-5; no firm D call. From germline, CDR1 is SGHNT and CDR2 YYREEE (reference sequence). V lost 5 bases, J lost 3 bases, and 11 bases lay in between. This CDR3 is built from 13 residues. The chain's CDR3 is CASRTSGKETQYF. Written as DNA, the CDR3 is TGTGCCAGCAGGACTTCAGGAAAAGAGACCCAGTACTTC.

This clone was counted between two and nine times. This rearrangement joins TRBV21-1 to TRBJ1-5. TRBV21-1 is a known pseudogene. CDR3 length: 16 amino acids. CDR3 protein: CASSLTGGLTLQPQHF. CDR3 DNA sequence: TGTGCCAGCAGCCTGACGGGCGGCCTGACACTCCAGCCCCAGCATTTT.

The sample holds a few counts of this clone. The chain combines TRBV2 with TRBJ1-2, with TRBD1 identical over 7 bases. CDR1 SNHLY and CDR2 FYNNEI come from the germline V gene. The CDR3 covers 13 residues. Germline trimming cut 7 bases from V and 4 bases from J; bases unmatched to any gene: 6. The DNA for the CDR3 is TGTGCCAGCACGGTGAGGGACAGCTATGGCTACACCTTC. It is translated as CASTVRDSYGYTF.

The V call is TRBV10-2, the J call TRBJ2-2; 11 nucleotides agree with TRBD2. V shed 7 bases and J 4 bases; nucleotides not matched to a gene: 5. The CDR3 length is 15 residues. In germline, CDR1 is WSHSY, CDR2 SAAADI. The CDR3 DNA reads TGCGCCAGCAACCTAGCGGGGGGCCTCACCGGGGAGCTGTTTTTT. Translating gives CASNLAGGLTGELFF.

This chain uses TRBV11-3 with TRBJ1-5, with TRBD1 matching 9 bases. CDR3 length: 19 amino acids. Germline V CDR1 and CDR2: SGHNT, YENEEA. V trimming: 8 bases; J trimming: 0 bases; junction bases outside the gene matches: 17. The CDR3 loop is CASDVRGDRDPYSNQPQHF. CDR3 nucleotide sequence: TGTGCCAGCGACGTAAGGGGGGACAGGGATCCATATAGCAATCAGCCCCAGCATTTT.

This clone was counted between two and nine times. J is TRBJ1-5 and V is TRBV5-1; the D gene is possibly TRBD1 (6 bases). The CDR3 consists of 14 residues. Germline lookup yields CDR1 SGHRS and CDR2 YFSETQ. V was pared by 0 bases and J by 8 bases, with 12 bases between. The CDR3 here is CASSLGGLNEPQHF. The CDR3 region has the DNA TGCGCCAGCAGCTTGGGGGGGCTGAATGAGCCCCAGCATTTT.

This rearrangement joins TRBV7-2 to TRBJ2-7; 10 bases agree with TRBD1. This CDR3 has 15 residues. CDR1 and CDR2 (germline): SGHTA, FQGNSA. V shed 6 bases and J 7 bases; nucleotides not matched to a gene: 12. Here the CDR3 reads CASRVTGDRGWEQYF. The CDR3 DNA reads TGTGCCAGCAGAGTAACTGGGGACAGGGGATGGGAGCAGTACTTC.